This TCR beta chain stems from a study of blood T cells in healthy people across ages. At the level of the study: Researchers report that template switching captured about one barcoded beta molecule per two T cells.

Study-wide results and caveats: PBMC samples, being unsorted, prevented any conclusive comparison of naive and antigen-experienced cells.

From germline, CDR1 is MDHEN and CDR2 SYDVKM. V lost 7 bases and J 8 bases, leaving 14 bases between the germline ends. This CDR3 has 12 amino acids. PCR was performed a second time for roughly 7 to 11 cycles using a sample-barcoded 5' primer and a J-beta primer mix. A single record per CDR3 protein comes from TCRdb applying MiXCR to the 5' RACE reads. This sample carries 1.5 million to 2 million distinct CDR3 sequences, around 50% of them seen once, and the ten largest clones take 2% to 2.5%. This clonotype came up a few times. Its antigen is as yet unknown. Isolation yielded PBMCs, at least 7 million per sample, in every case.

The sequence derives from a woman in her thirties or forties in good health. The V call is TRBV28, the J call TRBJ1-2; D possibly corresponds to TRBD1 (5 bases). Material for sequencing was blood. The CDR3 DNA sequence: TGTGCCAGCACCATCCGGGACTCAGGCTACACCTTC. Its translation: CASTIRDSGYTF.